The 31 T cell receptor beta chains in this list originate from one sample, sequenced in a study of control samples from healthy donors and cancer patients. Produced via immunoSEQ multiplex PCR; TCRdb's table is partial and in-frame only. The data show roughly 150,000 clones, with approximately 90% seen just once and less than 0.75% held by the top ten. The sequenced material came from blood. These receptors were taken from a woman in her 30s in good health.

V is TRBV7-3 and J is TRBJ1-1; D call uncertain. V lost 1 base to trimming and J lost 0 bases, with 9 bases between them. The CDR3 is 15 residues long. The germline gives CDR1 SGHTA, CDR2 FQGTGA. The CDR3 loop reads CASSLSGNLNTEAFF. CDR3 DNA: TGTGCCAGCAGCTTAAGTGGGAACCTGAACACTGAAGCTTTCTTT. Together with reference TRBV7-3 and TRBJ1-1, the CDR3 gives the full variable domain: GAGVSQTPSNKVTEKGKYVELRCDPISGHTALYWYRQSLGQGPEFLIYFQGTGAADDSGLPNDRFFAVRPEGSVSTLKIQRTERGDSAVYLCASSLSGNLNTEAFFGQGTRLTVV.

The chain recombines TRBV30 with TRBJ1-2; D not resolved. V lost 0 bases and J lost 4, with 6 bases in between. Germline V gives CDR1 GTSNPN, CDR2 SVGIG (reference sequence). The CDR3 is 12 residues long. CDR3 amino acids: CAWSVGGYGYTF. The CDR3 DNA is TGTGCCTGGAGTGTAGGCGGCTATGGCTACACCTTC.

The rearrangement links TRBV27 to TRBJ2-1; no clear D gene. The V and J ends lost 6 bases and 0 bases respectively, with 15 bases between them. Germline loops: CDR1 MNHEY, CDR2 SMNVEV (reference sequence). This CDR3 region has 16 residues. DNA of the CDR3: TGTGCCAGCAGACTACGGACGGAGAGCTCCTACAATGAGCAGTTCTTC. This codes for CASRLRTESSYNEQFF.

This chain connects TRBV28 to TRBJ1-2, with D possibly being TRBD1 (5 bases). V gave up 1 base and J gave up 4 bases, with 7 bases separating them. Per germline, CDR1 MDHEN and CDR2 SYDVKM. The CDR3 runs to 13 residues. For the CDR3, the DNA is TGTGCCAGCAGTTTATTTGGGACCTATGGCTACACCTTC. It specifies CASSLFGTYGYTF.

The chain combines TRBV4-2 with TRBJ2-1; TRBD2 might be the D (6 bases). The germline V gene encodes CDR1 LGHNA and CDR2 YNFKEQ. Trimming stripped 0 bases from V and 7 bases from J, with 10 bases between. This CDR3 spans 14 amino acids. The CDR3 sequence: CASSQEKGGNEQFF. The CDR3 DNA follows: TGTGCCAGCAGCCAAGAAAAGGGAGGAAATGAGCAGTTCTTC.

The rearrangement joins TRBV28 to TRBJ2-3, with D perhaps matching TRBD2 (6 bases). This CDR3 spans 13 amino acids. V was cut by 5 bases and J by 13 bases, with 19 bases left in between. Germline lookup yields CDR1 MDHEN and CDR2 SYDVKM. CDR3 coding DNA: TGTGCCAGCAGTCCCGCTAAGCCTAGCGCAGAGTATTTT. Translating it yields CASSPAKPSAEYF.

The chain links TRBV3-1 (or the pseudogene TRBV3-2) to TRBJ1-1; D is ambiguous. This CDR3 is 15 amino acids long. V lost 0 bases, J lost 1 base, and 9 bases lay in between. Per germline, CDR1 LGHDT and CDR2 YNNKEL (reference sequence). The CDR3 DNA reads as TGTGCCAGCAGCCAAGAGCCAGGAGGGAACACTGAAGCTTTCTTT. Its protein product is CASSQEPGGNTEAFF.

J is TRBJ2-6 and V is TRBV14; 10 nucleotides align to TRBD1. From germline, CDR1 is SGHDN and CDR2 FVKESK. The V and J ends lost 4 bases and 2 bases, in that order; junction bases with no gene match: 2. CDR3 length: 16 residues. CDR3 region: CASSRQGAAGANVLTF. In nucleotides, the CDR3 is TGTGCCAGCAGCCGACAGGGGGCAGCTGGGGCCAACGTCCTGACTTTC.

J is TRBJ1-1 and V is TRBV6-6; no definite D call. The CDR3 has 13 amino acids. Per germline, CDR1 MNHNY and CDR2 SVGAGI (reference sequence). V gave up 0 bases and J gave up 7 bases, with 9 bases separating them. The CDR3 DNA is TGTGCCAGCAGTTACTCCGGGTCGGGTGAAGCTTTCTTT. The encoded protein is CASSYSGSGEAFF.

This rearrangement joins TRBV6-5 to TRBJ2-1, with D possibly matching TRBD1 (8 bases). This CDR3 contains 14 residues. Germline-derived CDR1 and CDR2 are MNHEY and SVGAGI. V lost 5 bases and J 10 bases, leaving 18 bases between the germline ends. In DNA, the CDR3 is TGTGCCAGCAGTAGGATACAGGGGGGGGGAGAGCAGTTCTTC. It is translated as CASSRIQGGGEQFF.

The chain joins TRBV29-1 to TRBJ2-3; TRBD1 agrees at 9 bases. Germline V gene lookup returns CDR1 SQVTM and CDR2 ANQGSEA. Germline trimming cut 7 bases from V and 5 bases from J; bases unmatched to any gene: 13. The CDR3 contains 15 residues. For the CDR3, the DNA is TGCAGCGCCAGTCCCGGGACAGGGTTGGGAGATACGCAGTATTTT. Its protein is CSASPGTGLGDTQYF.

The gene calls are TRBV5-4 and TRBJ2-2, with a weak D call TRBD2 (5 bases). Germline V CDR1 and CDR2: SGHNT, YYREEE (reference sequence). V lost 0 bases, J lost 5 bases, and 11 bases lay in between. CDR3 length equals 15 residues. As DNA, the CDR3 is TGTGCCAGCAGCTTGGGGCCCCCGGGAACCGGGGAGCTGTTTTTT. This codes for CASSLGPPGTGELFF.

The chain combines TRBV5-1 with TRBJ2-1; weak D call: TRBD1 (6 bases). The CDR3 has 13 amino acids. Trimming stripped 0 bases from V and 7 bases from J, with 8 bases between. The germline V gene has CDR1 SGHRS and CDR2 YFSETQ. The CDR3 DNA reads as TGCGCCAGCAGCTTGGAAGGGGGTAATGAGCAGTTCTTC. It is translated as CASSLEGGNEQFF.

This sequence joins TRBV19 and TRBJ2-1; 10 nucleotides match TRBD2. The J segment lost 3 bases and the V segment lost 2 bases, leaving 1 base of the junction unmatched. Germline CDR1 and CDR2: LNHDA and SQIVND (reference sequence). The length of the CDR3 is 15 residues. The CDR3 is CASSISGRDYNEQFF. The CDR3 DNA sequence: TGTGCCAGTAGTATAAGCGGGAGGGACTACAATGAGCAGTTCTTC.

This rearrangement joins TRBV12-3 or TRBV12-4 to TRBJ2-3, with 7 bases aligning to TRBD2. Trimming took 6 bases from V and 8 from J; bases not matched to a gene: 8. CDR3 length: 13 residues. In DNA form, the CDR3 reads TGTGCCAGCAGCCCAACGGGGGGAGGTACGCAGTATTTT. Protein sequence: CASSPTGGGTQYF.

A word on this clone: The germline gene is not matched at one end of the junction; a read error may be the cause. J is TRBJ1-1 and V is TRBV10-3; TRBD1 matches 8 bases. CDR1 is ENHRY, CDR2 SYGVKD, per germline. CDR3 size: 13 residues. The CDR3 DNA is TGTGCCCTCAGGGGGACAGGGAACACTGAAGCTTTCTTT. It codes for CALRGTGNTEAFF.

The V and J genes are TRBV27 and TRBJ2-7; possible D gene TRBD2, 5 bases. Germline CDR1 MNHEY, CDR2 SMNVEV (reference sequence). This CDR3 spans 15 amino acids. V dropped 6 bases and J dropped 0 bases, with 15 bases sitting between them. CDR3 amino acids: CASRRDFATSYEQYF. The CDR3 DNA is TGTGCCAGCAGACGGGATTTCGCCACCTCCTACGAGCAGTACTTC.

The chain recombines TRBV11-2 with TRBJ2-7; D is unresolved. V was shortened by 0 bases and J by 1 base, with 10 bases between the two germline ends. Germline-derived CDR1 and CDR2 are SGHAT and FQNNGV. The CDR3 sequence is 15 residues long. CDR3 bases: TGTGCCAGCAGCTTAGATCGGCTCAATTCCTACGAGCAGTACTTC. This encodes CASSLDRLNSYEQYF. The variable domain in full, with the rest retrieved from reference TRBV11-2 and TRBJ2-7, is EAGVAQSPRYKIIEKRQSVAFWCNPISGHATLYWYQQILGQGPKLLIQFQNNGVVDDSQLPKDRFSAERLKGVDSTLKIQPAKLEDSAVYLCASSLDRLNSYEQYFGPGTRLTVT.

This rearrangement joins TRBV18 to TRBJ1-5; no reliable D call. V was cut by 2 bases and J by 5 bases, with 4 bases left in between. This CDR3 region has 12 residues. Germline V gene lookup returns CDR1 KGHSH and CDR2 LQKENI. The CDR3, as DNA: TGTGCCAGCTCACCAGGGGATCAGCCCCAGCATTTT. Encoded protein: CASSPGDQPQHF.

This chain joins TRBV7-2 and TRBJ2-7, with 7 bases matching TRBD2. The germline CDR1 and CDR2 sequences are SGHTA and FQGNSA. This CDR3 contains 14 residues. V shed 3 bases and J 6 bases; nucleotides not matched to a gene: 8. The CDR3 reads CASSFTGGSSEQYF. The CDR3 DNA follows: TGTGCCAGCAGCTTCACGGGAGGTTCATCCGAGCAGTACTTC. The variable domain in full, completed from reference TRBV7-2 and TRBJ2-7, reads GAGVSQSPSNKVTEKGKDVELRCDPISGHTALYWYRQSLGQGLEFLIYFQGNSAPDKSGLPSDRFSAERTGGSVSTLTIQRTQQEDSAVYLCASSFTGGSSEQYFGPGTRLTVT.

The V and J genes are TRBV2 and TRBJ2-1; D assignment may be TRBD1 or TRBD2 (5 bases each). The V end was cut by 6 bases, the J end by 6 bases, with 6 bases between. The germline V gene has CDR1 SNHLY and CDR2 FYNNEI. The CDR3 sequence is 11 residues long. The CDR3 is CASRGTNEQFF. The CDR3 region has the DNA TGTGCCAGCAGGGGGACCAATGAGCAGTTCTTC.

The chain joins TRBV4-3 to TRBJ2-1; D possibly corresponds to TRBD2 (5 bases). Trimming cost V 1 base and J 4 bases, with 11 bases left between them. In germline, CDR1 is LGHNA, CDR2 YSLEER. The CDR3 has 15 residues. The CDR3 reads CASSQVWERYNEQFF. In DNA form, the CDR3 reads TGCGCCAGCAGCCAAGTGTGGGAGCGGTACAATGAGCAGTTCTTC.

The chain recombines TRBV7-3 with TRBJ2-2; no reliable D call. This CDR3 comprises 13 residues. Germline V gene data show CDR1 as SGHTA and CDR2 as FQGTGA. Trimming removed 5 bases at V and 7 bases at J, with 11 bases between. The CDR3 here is CASSPEGYGELFF. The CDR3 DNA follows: TGTGCCAGCAGCCCCGAAGGATACGGGGAGCTGTTTTTT.

CDR3 amino acids: CASSGGGAVGNEQFF. The CDR3 nucleotides are TGTGCCAGCAGCGGAGGGGGGGCGGTTGGCAATGAGCAGTTCTTC. The V and J genes are TRBV7-6 and TRBJ2-1; D may be TRBD2 (7 bases). The germline CDR1 and CDR2 sequences are SGHVS and FNYEAQ. The V and J ends lost 5 bases and 6 bases respectively, with 17 bases between them. The CDR3 extends over 15 amino acids. Full variable domain (missing parts from reference TRBV7-6 and TRBJ2-1): GAGVSQSPRYKVTKRGQDVALRCDPISGHVSLYWYRQALGQGPEFLTYFNYEAQQDKSGLPNDRFSAERPEGSISTLTIQRTEQRDSAMYRCASSGGGAVGNEQFFGPGTRLTVL.

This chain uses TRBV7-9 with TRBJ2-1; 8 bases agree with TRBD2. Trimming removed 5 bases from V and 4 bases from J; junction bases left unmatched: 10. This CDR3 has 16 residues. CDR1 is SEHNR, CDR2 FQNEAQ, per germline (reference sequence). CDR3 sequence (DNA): TGTGCCAGCAGCCGGCGAGCGGGGGTAGGATACAATGAGCAGTTCTTC. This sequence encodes CASSRRAGVGYNEQFF.

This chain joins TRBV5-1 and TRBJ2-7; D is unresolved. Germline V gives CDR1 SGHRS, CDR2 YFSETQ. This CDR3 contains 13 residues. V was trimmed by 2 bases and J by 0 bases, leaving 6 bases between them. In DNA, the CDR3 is TGCGCCAGCAGCTTACTGAGCTCCTACGAGCAGTACTTC. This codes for CASSLLSSYEQYF.

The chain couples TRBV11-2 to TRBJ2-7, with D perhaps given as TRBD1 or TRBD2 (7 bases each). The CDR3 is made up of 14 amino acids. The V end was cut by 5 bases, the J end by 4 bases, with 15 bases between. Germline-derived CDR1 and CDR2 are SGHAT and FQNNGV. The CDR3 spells CASSLSGGGYEQYF. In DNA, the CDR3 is TGTGCCAGCAGCCTCTCAGGGGGGGGTTACGAGCAGTACTTC. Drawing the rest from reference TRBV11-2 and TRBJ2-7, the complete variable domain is EAGVAQSPRYKIIEKRQSVAFWCNPISGHATLYWYQQILGQGPKLLIQFQNNGVVDDSQLPKDRFSAERLKGVDSTLKIQPAKLEDSAVYLCASSLSGGGYEQYFGPGTRLTVT.

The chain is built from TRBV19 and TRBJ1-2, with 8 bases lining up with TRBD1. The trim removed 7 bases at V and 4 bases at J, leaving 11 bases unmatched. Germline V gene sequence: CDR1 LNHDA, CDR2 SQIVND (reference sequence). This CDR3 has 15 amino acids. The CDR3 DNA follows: TGTGCCAGTAACGACCCGGGACAGGCGGTCTATGGCTACACCTTC. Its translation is CASNDPGQAVYGYTF.

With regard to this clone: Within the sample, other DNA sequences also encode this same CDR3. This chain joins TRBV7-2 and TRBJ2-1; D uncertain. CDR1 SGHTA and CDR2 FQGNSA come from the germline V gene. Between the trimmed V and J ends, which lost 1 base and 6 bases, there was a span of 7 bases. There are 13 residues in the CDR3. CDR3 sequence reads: CASSLGWGNEQFF. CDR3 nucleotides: TGTGCCAGCAGCTTAGGTTGGGGCAATGAGCAGTTCTTC.

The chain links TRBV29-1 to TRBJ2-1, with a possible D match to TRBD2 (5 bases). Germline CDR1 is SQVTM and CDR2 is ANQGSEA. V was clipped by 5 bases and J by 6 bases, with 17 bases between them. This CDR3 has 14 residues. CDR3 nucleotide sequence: TGCAGCGTTTTCCAGGCTAGCCCCTCCAATGAGCAGTTCTTC. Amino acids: CSVFQASPSNEQFF.

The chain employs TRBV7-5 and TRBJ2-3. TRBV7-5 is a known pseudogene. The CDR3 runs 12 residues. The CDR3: CVRSPRTDTQYF. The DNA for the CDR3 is TGTGTCAGAAGCCCCCGCACAGATACGCAGTATTTT.